The TCR beta chain described here comes from a study of blood T cell repertoires in COVID-19. On the study more broadly: Sites across the United States, Italy and Spain contributed samples from acute and convalescent COVID-19. From T cells, B-cell-depleted T cells, or PBMCs came the material, which was cDNA or gDNA.

This CDR3 is 14 amino acids long. Trimming took 3 bases from V and 2 from J; bases not matched to a gene: 3. Germline CDR1 reads LNHDA; CDR2 reads SQIVND (reference sequence). In the original workflow: Cell counts per sample came from amplifying reference gene primers. TCRdb keeps only in-frame clones here, not all; method: immunoSEQ multiplex PCR. The DNA was the basis for D and trimming; V, J and clone size are from that table. The sample lists under 150,000 clones, more than 85% occurring once. The sequence was collected from a man aged 45-65 years with active or convalescent COVID-19. The specimen sequenced was peripheral blood. The genes are TRBV19 and TRBJ2-7, with TRBD1 identical over 8 bases. In DNA, the CDR3 is TGTGCCAGTAGTATGCAGGGGGCTCCCTACGAGCAGTACTTC. It specifies CASSMQGAPYEQYF.